Included here is one T cell receptor (beta chain) sequence, with context. None of the donors, who were healthy HIV-negative adults, had recently had acute infections or vaccinations. These data belong to a study of shared clonotypes between healthy human individuals. The germline V gene has CDR1 MNHEY and CDR2 SMNVEV (reference sequence). The CDR3 has 13 amino acids. Between the trimmed V and J ends, which lost 6 bases and 0 bases, there was a span of 7 bases. Every subset's genomic DNA went evenly onto several immunoSEQ plates. Sequencing was performed with immunoSEQ multiplex PCR; in TCRdb, only in-frame clones are kept and a portion is missing. The table lists some 550,000 clones, about 96% of them singletons.

This rearrangement joins TRBV27 to TRBJ2-3, with no clear D. Sequencing input: naive CD4+ T cells sorted from blood. Sample subset: CD45RA+ positively selected. The receptor's source is a woman in her twenties or thirties in good health. The CDR3 nucleotides are TGTGCCAGCAGATATACTAGCACAGATACGCAGTATTTT. This encodes CASRYTSTDTQYF.